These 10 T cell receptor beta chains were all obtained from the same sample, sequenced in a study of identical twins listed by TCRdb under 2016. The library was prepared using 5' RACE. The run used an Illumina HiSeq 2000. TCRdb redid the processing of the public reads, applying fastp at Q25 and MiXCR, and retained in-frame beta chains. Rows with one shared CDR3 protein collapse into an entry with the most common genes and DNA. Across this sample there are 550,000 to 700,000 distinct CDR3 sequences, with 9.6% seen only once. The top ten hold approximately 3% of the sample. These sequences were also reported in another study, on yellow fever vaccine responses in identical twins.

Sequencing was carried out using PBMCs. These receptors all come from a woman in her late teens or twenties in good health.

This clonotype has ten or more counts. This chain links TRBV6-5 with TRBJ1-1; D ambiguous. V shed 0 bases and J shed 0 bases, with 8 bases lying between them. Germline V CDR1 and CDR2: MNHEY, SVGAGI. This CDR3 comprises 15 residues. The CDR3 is CASSYSESMNTEAFF. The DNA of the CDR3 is TGTGCCAGCAGTTACTCGGAGAGCATGAACACTGAAGCTTTCTTT.

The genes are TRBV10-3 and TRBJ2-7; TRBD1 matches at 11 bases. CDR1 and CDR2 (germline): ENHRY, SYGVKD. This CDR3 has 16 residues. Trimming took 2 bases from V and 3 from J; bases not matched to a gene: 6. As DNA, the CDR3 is TGTGCCATCAGTGAGGGGACAGGGGGATCGCTCTACGAGCAGTACTTC. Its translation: CAISEGTGGSLYEQYF.

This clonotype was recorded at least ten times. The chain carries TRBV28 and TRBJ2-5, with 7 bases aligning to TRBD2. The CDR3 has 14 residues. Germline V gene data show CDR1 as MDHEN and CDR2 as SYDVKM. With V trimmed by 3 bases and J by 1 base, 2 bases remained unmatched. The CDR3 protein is CASSLGGIQETQYF. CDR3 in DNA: TGTGCCAGCAGTTTGGGGGGGATCCAAGAGACCCAGTACTTC. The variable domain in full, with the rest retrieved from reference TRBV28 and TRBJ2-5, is DVKVTQSSRYLVKRTGEKVFLECVQDMDHENMFWYRQDPGLGLRLIYFSYDVKMKEKGDIPEGYSVSREKKERFSLILESASTNQTSMYLCASSLGGIQETQYFGPGTRLLVL.

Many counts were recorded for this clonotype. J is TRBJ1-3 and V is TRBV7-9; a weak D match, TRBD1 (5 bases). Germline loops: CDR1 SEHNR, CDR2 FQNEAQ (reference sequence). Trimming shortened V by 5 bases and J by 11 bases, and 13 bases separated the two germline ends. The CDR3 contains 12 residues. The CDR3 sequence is CASSRDSGSIYF. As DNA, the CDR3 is TGTGCCAGCAGCCGAGACAGCGGATCCATATATTTT. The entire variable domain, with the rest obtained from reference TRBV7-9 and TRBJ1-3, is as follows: DTGVSQNPRHKITKRGQNVTFRCDPISEHNRLYWYRQTLGQGPEFLTYFQNEAQLEKSRLLSDRFSAERPKGSFSTLEIQRTEQGDSAMYLCASSRDSGSIYFGEGSWLTVV.

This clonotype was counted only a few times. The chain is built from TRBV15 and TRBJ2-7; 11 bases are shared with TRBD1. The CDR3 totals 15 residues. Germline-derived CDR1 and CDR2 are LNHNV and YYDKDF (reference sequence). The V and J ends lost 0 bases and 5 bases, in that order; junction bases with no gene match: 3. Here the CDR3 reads CATSREGTGGDEQYF. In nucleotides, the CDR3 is TGTGCCACCAGCAGAGAAGGGACAGGGGGGGACGAGCAGTACTTC.

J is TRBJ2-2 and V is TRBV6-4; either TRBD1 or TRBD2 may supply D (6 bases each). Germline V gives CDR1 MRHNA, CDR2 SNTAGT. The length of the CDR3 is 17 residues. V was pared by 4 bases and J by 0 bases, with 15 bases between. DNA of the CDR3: TGTGCCAGCAGTGCAAGTTATAGGGGGGCGAACACCGGGGAGCTGTTTTTT. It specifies CASSASYRGANTGELFF.

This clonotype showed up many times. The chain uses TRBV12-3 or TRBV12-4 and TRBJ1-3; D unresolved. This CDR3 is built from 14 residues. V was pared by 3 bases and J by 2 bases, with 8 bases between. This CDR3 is CASSFGGTGNTIYF. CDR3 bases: TGTGCCAGCAGTTTCGGCGGTACTGGAAACACCATATATTTT.

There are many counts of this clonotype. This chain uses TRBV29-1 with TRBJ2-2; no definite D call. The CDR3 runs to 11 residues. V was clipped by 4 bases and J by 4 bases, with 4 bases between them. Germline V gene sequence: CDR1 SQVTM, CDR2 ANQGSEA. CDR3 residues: CSVALTGELFF. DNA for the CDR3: TGCAGCGTTGCCCTCACCGGGGAGCTGTTTTTT.

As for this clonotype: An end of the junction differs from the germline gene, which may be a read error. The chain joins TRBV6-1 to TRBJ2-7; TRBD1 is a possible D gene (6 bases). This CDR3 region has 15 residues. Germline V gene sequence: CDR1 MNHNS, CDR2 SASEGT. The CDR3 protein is CASREEGQISYEQYF. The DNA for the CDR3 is TGTGCCAGCAGGGAAGAAGGACAGATCTCCTACGAGCAGTACTTC.

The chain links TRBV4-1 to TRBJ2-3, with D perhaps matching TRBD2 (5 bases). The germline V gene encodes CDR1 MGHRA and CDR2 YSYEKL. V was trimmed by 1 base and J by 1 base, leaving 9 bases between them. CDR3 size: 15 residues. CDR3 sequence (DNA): TGCGCCAGCAGCCAAGTACCCGGGGGCACAGATACGCAGTATTTT. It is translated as CASSQVPGGTDTQYF.